Reported below is one T cell receptor (beta chain). The data originate from a study of control samples from healthy donors and cancer patients. From germline, CDR1 is ENHRY and CDR2 SYGVKD. CDR3 length: 13 amino acids. The germline V and J ends were trimmed by 6 bases and 5 bases, with 13 bases remaining between them. Method: immunoSEQ multiplex PCR; TCRdb's copy keeps in-frame clones and lacks some. This sample has roughly 130,000 clones; around 93% occur once, and the top ten carry 1.5% to 2%. The chain carries TRBV10-3 and TRBJ1-1; D possibly corresponds to TRBD1 (6 bases). This TCR derives from a man in his forties or fifties with head and neck cancer. The sequenced material came from PBMCs. As DNA, the CDR3 is TGTGCCATCAGGCAGGGGTCTGGGACTGAAGCTTTCTTT. The encoded protein is CAIRQGSGTEAFF.